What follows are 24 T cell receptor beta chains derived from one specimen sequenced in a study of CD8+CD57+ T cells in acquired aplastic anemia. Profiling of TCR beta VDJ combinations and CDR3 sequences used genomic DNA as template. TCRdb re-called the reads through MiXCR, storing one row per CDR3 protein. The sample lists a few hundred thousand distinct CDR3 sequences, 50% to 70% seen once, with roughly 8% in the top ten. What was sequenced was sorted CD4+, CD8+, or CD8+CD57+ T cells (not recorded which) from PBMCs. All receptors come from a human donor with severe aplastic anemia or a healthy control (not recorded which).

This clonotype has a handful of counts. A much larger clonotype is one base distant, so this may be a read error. CDR3 coding DNA: TGTACCAGCAGTTTAAGGGGGGTGGGCAATCAGCCCCAGCATTTT. This sequence encodes CTSSLRGVGNQPQHF. V usage is TRBV12-3 or TRBV12-4 and J usage is TRBJ1-5; tentative D call: TRBD1 (6 bases). CDR3 length: 15 amino acids.

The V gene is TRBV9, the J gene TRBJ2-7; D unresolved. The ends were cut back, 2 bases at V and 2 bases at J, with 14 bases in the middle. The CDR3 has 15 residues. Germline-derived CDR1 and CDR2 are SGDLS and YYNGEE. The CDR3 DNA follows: TGTGCCAGCAGCGTGGATACCCGGGTGACCTACGAGCAGTACTTC. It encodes CASSVDTRVTYEQYF.

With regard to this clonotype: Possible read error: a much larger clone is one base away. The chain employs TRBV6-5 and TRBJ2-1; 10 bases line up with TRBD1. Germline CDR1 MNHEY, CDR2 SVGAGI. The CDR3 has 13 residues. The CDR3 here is CAGSRQGANEQFF. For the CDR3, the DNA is TGTGCCGGCAGTCGACAGGGGGCCAATGAGCAGTTCTTC.

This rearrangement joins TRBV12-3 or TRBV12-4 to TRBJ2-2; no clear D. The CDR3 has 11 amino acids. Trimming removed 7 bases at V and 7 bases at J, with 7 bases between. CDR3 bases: TGTGCCAGCACCCCGGGCGGGGAGCTGTTTTTT. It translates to CASTPGGELFF.

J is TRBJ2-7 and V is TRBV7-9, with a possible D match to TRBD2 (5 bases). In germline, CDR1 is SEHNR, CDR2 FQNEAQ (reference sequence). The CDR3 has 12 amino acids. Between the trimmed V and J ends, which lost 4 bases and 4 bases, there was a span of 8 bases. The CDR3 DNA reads TGTGCCAGCAGCTCCCGGGATTACGAGCAGTACTTC. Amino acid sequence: CASSSRDYEQYF.

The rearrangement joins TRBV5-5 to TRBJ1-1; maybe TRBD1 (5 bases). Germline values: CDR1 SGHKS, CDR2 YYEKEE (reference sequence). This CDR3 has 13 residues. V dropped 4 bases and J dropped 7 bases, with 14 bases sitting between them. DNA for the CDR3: TGTGCCAGCAGCCCCCGACAGCCGTTTGAAGCTTTCTTT. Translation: CASSPRQPFEAFF.

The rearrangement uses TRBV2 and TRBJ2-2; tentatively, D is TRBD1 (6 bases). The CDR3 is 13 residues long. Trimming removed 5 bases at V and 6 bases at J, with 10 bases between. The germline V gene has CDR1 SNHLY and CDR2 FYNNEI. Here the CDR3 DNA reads TGTGCCAGCAGTCAGGACAGTCCCGGGGAGCTGTTTTTT. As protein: CASSQDSPGELFF.

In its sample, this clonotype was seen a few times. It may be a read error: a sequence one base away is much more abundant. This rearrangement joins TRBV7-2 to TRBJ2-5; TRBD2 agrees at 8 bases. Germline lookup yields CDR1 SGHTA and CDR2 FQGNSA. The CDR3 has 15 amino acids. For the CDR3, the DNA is TGCGCCAGCAGCATCGGGGGGGCCCATAAAGAGACCCAGTACTTC. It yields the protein CASSIGGAHKETQYF.

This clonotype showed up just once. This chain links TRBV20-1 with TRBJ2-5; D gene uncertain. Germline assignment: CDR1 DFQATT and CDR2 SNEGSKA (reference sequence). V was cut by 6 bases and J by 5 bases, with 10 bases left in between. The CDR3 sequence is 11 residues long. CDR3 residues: CSANVGETQYF. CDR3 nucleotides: TGCAGTGCCAACGTTGGGGAGACCCAGTACTTC.

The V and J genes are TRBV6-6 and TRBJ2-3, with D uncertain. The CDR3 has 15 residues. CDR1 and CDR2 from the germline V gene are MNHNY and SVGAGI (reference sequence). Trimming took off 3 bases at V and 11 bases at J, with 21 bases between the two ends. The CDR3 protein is CASSYGPSSYNEQYF. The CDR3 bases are TGTGCCAGCAGTTATGGACCAAGCTCCTACAATGAGCAGTATTTT.

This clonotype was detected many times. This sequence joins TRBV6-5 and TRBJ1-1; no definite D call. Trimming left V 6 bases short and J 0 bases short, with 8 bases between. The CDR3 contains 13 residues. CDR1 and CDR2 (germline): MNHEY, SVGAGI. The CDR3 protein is CASRFALNTEAFF. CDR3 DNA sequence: TGTGCCAGCAGATTCGCCCTGAACACTGAAGCTTTCTTT.

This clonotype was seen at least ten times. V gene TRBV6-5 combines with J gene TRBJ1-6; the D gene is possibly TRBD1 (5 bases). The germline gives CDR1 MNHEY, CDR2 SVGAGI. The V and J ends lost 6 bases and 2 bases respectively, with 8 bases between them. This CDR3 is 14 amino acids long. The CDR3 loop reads CASRVGAYNSPLHF. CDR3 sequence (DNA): TGTGCCAGCAGGGTAGGGGCCTATAATTCACCCCTCCACTTT.

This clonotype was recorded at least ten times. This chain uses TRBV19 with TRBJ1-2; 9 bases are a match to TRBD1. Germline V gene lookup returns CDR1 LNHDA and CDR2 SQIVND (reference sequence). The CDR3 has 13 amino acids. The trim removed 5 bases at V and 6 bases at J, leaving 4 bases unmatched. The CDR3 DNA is TGTGCCAGTAGTCCAAGGGACAGGGATGGCTACACCTTC. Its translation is CASSPRDRDGYTF.

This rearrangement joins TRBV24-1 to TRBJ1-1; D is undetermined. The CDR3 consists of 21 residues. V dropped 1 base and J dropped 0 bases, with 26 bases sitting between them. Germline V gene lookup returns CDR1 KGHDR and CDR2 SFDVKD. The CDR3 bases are TGTGCCACCAGTGATTTCCGGGCCAACCGAGGGCAACCGAGCGTGAACACTGAAGCTTTCTTT. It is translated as CATSDFRANRGQPSVNTEAFF.

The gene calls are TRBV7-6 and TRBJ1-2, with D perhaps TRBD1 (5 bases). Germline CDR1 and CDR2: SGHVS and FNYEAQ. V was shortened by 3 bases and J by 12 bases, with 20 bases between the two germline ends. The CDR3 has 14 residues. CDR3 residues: CASSLATADSGNTF. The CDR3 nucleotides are TGTGCCAGCAGCTTGGCGACAGCGGATTCTGGAAACACCTTC.

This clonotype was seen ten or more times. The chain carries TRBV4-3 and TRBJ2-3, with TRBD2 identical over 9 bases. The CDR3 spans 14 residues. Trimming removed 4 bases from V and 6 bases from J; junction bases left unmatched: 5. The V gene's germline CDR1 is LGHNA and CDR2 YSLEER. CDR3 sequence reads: CASSLTGLADTQYF. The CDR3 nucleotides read TGCGCCAGCAGCCTCACGGGACTAGCTGATACGCAGTATTTT.

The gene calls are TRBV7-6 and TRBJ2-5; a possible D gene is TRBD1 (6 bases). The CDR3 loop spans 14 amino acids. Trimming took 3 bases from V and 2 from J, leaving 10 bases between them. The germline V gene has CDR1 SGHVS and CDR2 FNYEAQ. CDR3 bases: TGTGCCAGCAGCTTTACAGGGTCACAAGAGACCCAGTACTTC. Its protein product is CASSFTGSQETQYF.

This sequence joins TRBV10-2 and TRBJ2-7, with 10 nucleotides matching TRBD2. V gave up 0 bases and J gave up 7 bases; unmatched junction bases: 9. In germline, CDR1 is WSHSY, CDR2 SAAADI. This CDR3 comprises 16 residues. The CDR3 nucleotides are TGCGCCAGCAGTGAGTCTATTGGACTAGCGGTGGGGGAGCAGTACTTC. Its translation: CASSESIGLAVGEQYF.

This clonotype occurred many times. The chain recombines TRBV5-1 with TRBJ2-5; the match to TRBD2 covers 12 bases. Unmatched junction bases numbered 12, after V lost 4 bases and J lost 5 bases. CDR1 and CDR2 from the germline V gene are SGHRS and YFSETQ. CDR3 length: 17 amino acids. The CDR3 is CASSPPGLAGGLETQYF. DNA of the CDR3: TGCGCCAGCAGCCCCCCCGGGCTAGCGGGGGGGCTGGAGACCCAGTACTTC.

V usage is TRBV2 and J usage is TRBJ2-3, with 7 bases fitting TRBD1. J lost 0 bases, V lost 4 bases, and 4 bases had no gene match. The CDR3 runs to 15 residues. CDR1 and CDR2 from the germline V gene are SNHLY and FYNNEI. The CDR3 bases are TGTGCCAGCAGTGGGGACAGAACTAGCACAGATACGCAGTATTTT. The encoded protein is CASSGDRTSTDTQYF. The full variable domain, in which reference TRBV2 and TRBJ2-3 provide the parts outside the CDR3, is EPEVTQTPSHQVTQMGQEVILRCVPISNHLYFYWYRQILGQKVEFLVSFYNNEISEKSEIFDDQFSVERPDGSNFTLKIRSTKLEDSAMYFCASSGDRTSTDTQYFGPGTRLTVL.

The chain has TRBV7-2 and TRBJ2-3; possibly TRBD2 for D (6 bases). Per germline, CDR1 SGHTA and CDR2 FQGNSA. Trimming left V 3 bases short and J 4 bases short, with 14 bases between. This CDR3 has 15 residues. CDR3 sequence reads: CASSLAELAPDTQYF. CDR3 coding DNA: TGTGCCAGCAGCTTGGCGGAACTAGCTCCAGATACGCAGTATTTT.

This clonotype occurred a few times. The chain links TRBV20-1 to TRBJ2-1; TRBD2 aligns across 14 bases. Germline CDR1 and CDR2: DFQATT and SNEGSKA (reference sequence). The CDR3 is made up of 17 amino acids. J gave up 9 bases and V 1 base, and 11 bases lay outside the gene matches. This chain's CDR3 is CSARGSTSGRATGEQFF. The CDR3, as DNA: TGCAGTGCTAGAGGGTCGACTAGCGGGAGGGCCACGGGTGAGCAGTTCTTC.

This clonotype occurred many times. The CDR3: CASRGVSTDTQYF. DNA for the CDR3: TGTGCCAGCAGGGGGGTCAGCACAGATACGCAGTATTTT. The chain joins TRBV9 to TRBJ2-3; D possibly uses TRBD1 or TRBD2 (5 bases each). Germline V gene lookup returns CDR1 SGDLS and CDR2 YYNGEE. Trimming cost V 5 bases and J 0 bases, with 7 bases left between them. This CDR3 has 13 residues.

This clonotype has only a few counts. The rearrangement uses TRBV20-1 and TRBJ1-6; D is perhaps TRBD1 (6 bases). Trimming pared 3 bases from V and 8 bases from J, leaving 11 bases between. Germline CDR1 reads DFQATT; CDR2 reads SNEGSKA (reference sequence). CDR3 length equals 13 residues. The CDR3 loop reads CSARSGGDSPLHF. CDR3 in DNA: TGCAGTGCTAGGAGCGGGGGCGATTCACCCCTCCACTTT.